The clone carrying this T cell receptor (beta chain) was detected a few times. These data originate in a study of T-cell reconstitution after alpha-beta-depleted transplantation in children. The length of the CDR3 is 16 residues. Trimming took off 0 bases at V and 3 bases at J, with 12 bases between the two ends. The germline V gene has CDR1 SGDLS and CDR2 YYNGEE. This sample's TCRbeta library carried unique molecular identifier barcodes. TCRdb re-derived calls from the PCR reads in MiXCR, one entry per CDR3 protein. The table has roughly 170,000 distinct CDR3 sequences, about 6.8% seen once. The sequencing here drew on PBMCs from the stem cell graft donor, taken from the stem cell graft. The chain carries TRBV9 and TRBJ2-2, with a tentative D call TRBD2 (6 bases). This clonotype was obtained from a human donor who donated a stem cell graft to a child with Wiskott-Aldrich syndrome. CDR3 sequence: CASSVEARDYTGELFF. The CDR3, as DNA: TGTGCCAGCAGCGTAGAGGCCAGGGACTACACCGGGGAGCTGTTTTTT. The full variable domain, its missing parts supplied by reference TRBV9 and TRBJ2-2, is DSGVTQTPKHLITATGQRVTLRCSPRSGDLSVYWYQQSLDQGLQFLIQYYNGEERAKGNILERFSAQQFPDLHSELNLSSLELGDSALYFCASSVEARDYTGELFFGEGSRLTVL.